This T cell receptor (beta chain) originates from a study of blood T cell repertoires in COVID-19. As for the study in general: PBMCs, B-cell-depleted T cells, or T cells provided the cDNA or gDNA that made up the material.

Data came from immunoSEQ multiplex PCR; TCRdb stores just in-frame clones and leaves some out. Among over 150,000 clones listed, about three quarters were seen once. The CDR3 has 16 amino acids. Germline V gene lookup returns CDR1 SEHNR and CDR2 FQNEAQ (reference sequence). Trimming took off 4 bases at V and 5 bases at J, with 17 bases between the two ends. The TCR was taken from a woman in her 70s with acute or convalescent COVID-19. Sequencing used peripheral blood. This chain links TRBV7-9 with TRBJ1-4; tentative D call: TRBD1 (6 bases). The CDR3 loop is CASSSGTQNANEKLFF. The DNA for the CDR3 is TGTGCCAGCAGCTCCGGGACACAGAACGCAAATGAAAAACTGTTTTTT.